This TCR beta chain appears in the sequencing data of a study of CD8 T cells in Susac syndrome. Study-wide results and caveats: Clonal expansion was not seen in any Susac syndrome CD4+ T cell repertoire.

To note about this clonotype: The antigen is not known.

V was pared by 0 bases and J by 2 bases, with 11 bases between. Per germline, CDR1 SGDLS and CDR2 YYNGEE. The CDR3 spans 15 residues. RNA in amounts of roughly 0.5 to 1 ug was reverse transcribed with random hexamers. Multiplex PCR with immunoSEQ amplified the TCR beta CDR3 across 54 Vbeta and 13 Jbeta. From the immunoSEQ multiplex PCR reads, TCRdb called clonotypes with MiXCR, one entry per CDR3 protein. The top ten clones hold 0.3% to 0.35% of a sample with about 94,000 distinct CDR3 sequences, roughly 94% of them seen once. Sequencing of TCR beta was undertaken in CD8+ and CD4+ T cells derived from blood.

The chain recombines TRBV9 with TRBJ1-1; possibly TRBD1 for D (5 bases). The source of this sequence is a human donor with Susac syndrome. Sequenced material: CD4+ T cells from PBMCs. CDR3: CASSVDPGTNTEAFF. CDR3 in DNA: TGTGCCAGCAGCGTAGATCCGGGGACTAACACTGAAGCTTTCTTT.